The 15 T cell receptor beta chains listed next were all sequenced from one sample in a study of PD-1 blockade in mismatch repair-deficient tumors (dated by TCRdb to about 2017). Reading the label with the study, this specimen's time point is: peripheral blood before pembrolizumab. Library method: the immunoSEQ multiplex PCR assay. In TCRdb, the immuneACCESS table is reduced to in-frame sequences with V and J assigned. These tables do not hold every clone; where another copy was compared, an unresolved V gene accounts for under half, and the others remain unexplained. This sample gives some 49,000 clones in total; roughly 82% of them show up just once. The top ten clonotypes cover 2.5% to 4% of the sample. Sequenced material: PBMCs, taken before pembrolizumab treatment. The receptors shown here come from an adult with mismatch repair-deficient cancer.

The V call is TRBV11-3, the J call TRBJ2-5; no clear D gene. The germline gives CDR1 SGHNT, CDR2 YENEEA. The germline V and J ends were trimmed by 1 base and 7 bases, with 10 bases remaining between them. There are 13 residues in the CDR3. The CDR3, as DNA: TGTGCCAGCAGCTTAGCGTCCGTGGGGACCCAGTACTTC. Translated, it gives CASSLASVGTQYF.

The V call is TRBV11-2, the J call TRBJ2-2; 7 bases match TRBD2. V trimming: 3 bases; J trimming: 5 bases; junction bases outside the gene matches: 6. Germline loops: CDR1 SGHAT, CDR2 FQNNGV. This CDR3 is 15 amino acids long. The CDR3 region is CASSFYSGLTGELFF. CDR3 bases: TGTGCCAGCAGCTTTTATAGCGGGTTGACCGGGGAGCTGTTTTTT.

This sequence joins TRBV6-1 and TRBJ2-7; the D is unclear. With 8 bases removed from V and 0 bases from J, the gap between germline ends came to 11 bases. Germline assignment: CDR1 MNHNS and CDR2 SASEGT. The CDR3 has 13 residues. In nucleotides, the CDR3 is TGTGCCAGCCTCCCCCTCGGCTCCTACGAGCAGTACTTC. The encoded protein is CASLPLGSYEQYF.

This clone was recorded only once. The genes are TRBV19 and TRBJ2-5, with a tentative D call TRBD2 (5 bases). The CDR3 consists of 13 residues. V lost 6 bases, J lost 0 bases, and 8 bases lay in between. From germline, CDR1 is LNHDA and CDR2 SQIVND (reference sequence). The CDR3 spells CASRPLDQETQYF. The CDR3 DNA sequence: TGTGCCAGTAGGCCACTAGACCAAGAGACCCAGTACTTC.

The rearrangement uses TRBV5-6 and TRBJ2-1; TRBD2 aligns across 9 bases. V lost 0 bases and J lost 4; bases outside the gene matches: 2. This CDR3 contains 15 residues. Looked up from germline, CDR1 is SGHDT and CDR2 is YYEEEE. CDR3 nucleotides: TGTGCCAGCAGCTTGGAGCGGGAGGCGTACAATGAGCAGTTCTTC. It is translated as CASSLEREAYNEQFF.

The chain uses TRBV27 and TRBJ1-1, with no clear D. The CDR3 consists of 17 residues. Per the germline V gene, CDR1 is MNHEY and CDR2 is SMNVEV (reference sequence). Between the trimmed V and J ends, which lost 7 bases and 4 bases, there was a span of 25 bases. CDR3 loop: CASNPQFLSGFSTEAFF. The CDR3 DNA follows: TGTGCCAGCAACCCTCAGTTTTTATCCGGGTTTAGCACTGAAGCTTTCTTT.

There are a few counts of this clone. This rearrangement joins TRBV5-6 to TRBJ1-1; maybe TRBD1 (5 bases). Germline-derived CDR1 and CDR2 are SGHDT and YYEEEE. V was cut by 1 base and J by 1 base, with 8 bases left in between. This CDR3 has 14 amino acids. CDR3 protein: CASSLPGPNTEAFF. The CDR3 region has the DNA TGTGCCAGCAGCTTGCCGGGGCCGAACACTGAAGCTTTCTTT.

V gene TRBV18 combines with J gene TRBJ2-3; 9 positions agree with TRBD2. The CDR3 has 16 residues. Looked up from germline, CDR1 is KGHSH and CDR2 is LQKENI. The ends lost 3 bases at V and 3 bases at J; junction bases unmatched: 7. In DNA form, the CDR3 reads TGTGCCAGCTCACCGGAGGCTAGCGGGGAGACAGATACGCAGTATTTT. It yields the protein CASSPEASGETDTQYF.

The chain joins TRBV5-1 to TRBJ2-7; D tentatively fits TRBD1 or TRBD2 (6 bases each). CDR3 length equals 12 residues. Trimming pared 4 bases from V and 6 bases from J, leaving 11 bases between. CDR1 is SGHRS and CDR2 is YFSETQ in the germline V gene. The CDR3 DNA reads TGCGCCAGCAGCGAACAGGGAGGCGAGCAGTACTTC. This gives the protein CASSEQGGEQYF.

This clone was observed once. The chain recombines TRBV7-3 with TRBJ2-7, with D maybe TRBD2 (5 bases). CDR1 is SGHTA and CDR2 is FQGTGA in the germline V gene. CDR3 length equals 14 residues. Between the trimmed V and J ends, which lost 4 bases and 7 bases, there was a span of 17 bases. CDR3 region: CASSSPTTRWEQYF. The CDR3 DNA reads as TGTGCCAGCAGCTCGCCTACTACTAGGTGGGAGCAGTACTTC.

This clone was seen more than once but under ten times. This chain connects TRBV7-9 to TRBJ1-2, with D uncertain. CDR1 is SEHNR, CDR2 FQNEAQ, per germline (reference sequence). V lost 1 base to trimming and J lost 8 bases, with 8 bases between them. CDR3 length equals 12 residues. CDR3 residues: CASSLGAEGYTF. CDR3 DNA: TGTGCCAGCAGCTTAGGTGCGGAGGGCTACACCTTC.

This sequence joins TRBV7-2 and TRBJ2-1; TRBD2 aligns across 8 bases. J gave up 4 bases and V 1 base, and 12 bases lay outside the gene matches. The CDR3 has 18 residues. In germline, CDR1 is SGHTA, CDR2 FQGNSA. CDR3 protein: CASSLGPPGGRQYNEQFF. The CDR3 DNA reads TGTGCCAGCAGCTTAGGACCTCCTGGCGGGAGGCAATACAATGAGCAGTTCTTC.

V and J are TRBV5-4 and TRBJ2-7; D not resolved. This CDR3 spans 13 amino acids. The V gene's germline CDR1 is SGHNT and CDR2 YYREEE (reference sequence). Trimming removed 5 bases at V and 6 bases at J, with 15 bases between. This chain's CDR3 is CASSFRTRSEQYF. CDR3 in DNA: TGTGCCAGCAGTTTCCGGACCCGTAGCGAGCAGTACTTC.

The CDR3 loop reads CASRRADSYEQYF. DNA for the CDR3: TGCGCCAGCAGGCGGGCGGACTCCTACGAGCAGTACTTC. V usage is TRBV5-1 and J usage is TRBJ2-7, with TRBD2 as a possible D gene (5 bases). This CDR3 is 13 amino acids long. V was cut by 5 bases and J by 0 bases, with 9 bases left in between. Looked up from germline, CDR1 is SGHRS and CDR2 is YFSETQ.

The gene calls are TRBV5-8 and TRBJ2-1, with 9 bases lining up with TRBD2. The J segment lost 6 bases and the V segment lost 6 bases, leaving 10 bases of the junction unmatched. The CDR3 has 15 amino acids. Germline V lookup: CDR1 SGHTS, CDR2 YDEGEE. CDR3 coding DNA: TGTGCCAGCAAAATAGCGGGAGCGGGGGGCAATGAGCAGTTCTTC. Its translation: CASKIAGAGGNEQFF.